This T cell receptor beta chain was found in a study of T cell changes during pregnancy in multiple sclerosis (dated by TCRdb to the late 2010s). Turning to the overall study: The study looked at changes in the T cell repertoire across pregnancy in women with multiple sclerosis.

Deletion took 0 bases off V and 0 bases off J, with a span of 18 bases between the germline ends. The germline V gene yields SGHAT for CDR1 and FQNNGV for CDR2. Taken from cysteine to phenylalanine, the CDR3 has 18 residues. Only the CDR3 DNA is retained, 54 bases long and in frame from the first base. Note on this clone: There is no known antigen for this receptor. Base qualities are not recorded, but no much larger clone differs from it by a single base.

Library generation was performed with the immunoSEQ multiplex PCR assay. TCRdb carries this immuneACCESS record with in-frame sequences only. Its versions omit some clonotypes, under half of them owing to an unresolved V gene in the studies checked, with the rest unexplained. Recorded for this sample are around 63,000 clones; 90% to 95% of them occurred a single time. Almost 1.5% of the sample is in the top ten clones. This sequence originates from a female donor with multiple sclerosis, enrolled in a pregnancy study. The rearrangement combines TRBV11-2 with TRBJ2-7, with no confidently assigned D gene. Sequencing used peripheral blood, obtained after pregnancy. Here the CDR3 is given as CASSLDPITWASSYEQYF. The base sequence is TGTGCCAGCAGCTTAGATCCGATCACCTGGGCGAGCTCCTACGAGCAGTACTTC.